The subject of this entry is one T cell receptor (beta chain). PCR used 60 Vbeta primers and 13 Jbeta primers. Sequencing was performed with immunoSEQ multiplex PCR; in TCRdb, only in-frame clones are kept and a portion is missing. The table records more than 90,000 clones, about four fifths of them present only once. The data were taken from a study of cytomegalovirus exposure and HLA in healthy donors. V lost 6 bases to trimming and J lost 6 bases, with 8 bases between them. Germline-derived CDR1 and CDR2 are WNHNN and SYGVQD (reference sequence). This CDR3 has 12 residues. The material sequenced was PBMCs. This receptor was obtained from a woman aged 40 to 50 in good health and CMV-seronegative. This sequence joins TRBV10-1 and TRBJ2-2, with TRBD2 as a possible D gene (5 bases). In DNA, the CDR3 is TGCGCCAGCAGGAGTAGCGCCGGGGAGCTGTTTTTT. Its translation is CASRSSAGELFF.